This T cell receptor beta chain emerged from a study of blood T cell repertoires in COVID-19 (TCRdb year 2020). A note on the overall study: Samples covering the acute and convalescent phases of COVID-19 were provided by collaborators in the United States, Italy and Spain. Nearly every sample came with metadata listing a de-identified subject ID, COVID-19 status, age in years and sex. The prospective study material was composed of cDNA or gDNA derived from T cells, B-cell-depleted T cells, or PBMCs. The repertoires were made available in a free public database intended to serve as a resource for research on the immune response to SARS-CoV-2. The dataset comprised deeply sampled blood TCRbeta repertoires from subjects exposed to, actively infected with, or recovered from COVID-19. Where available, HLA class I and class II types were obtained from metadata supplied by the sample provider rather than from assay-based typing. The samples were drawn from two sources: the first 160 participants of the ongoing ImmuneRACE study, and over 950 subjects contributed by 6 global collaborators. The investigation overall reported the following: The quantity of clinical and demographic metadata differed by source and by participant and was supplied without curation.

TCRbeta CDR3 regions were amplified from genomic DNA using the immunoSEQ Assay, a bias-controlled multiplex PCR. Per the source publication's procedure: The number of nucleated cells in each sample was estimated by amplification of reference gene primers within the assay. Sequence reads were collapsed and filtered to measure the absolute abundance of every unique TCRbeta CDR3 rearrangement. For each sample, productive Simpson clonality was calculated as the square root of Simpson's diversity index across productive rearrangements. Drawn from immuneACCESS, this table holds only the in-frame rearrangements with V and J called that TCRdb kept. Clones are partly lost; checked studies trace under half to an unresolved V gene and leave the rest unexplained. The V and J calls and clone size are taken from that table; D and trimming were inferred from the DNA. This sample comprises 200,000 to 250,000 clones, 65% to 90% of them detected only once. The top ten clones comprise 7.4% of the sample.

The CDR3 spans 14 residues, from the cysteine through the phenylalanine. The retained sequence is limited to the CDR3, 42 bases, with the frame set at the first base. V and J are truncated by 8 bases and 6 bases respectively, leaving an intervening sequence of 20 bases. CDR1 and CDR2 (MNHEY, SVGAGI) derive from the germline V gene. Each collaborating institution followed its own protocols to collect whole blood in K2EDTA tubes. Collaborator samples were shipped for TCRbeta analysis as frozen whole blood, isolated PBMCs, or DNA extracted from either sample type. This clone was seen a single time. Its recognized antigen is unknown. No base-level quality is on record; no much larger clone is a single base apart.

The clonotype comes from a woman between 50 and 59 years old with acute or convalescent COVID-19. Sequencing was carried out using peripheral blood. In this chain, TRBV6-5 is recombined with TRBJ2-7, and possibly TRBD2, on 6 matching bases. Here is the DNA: TGTGCCAGCCTTATGGGGGGTCTCCCTCTCGAGCAGTACTTC. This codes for CASLMGGLPLEQYF.